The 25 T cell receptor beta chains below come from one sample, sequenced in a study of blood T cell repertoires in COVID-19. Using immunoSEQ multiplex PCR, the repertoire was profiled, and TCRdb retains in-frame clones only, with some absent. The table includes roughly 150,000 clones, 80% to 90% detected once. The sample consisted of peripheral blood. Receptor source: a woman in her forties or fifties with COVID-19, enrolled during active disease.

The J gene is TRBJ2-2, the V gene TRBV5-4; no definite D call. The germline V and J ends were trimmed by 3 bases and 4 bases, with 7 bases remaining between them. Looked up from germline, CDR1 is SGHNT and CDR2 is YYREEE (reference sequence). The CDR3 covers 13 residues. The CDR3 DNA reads TGTGCCAGCAGCTCGCCAGGCACCGGGGAGCTGTTTTTT. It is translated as CASSSPGTGELFF. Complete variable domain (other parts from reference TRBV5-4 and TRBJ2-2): ETGVTQSPTHLIKTRGQQVTLRCSSQSGHNTVSWYQQALGQGPQFIFQYYREEENGRGNFPPRFSGLQFPNYSSELNVNALELDDSALYLCASSSPGTGELFFGEGSRLTVL.

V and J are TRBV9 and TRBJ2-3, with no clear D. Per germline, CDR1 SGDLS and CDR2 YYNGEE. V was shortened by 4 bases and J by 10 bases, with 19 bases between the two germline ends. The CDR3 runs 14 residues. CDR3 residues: CASSPIQSSSAQYF. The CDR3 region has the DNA TGTGCCAGCAGCCCCATCCAGTCCTCTTCAGCGCAGTATTTT. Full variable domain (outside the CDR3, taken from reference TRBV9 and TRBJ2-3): DSGVTQTPKHLITATGQRVTLRCSPRSGDLSVYWYQQSLDQGLQFLIQYYNGEERAKGNILERFSAQQFPDLHSELNLSSLELGDSALYFCASSPIQSSSAQYFGPGTRLTVL.

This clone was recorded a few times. The CDR3 loop reads CASSQGQGIKNIQYF. CDR3 sequence (DNA): TGTGCCAGCAGTCAAGGACAGGGGATCAAAAACATTCAGTACTTC. The V call is TRBV6-2 or TRBV6-3, the J call TRBJ2-4, with 9 positions matching TRBD1. Unmatched junction bases numbered 5, after V lost 5 bases and J lost 3 bases. This CDR3 spans 15 amino acids. CDR1 MNHEY and CDR2 SVGEGT come from the germline V gene.

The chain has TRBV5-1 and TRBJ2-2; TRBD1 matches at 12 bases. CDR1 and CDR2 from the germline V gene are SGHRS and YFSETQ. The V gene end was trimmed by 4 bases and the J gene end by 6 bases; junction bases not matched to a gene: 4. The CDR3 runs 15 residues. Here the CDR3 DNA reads TGCGCCAGCAGCCAAGGGACAGGGGGCCCCGGGGAGCTGTTTTTT. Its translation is CASSQGTGGPGELFF.

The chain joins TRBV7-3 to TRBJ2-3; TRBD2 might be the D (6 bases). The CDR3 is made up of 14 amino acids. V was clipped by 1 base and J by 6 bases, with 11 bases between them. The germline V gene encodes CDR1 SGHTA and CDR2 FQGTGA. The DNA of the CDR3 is TGTGCCAGCAGCTTAATAGTAGGAGGGGATACGCAGTATTTT. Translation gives CASSLIVGGDTQYF.

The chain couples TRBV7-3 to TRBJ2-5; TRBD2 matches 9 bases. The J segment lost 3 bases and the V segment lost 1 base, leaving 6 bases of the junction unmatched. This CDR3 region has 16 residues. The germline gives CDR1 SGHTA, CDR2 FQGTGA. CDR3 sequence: CASSLNQRGAKETQYF. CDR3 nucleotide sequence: TGTGCCAGCAGCTTAAACCAGCGGGGGGCTAAAGAGACCCAGTACTTC.

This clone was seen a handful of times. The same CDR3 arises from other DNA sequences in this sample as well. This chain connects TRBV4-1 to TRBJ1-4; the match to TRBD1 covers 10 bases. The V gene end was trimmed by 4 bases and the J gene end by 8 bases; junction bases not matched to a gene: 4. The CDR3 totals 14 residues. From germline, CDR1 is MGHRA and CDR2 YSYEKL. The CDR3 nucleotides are TGCGCCAGCAGCCTCGGGACAGGGGAGGAAAAACTGTTTTTT. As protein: CASSLGTGEEKLFF.

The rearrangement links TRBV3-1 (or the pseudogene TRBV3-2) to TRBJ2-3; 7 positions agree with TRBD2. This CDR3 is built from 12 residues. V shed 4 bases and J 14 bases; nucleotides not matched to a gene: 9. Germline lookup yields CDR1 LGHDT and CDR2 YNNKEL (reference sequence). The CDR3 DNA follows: TGTGCCAGCAGCCCATGGAACGGGGGGTGGTATTTT. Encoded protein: CASSPWNGGWYF.

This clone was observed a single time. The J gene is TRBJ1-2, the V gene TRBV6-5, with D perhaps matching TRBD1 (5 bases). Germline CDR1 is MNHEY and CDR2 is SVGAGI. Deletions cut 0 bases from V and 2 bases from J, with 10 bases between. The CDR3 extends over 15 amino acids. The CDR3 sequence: CASSYSKWGNYGYTF. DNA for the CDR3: TGTGCCAGCAGTTACTCGAAATGGGGCAACTATGGCTACACCTTC.

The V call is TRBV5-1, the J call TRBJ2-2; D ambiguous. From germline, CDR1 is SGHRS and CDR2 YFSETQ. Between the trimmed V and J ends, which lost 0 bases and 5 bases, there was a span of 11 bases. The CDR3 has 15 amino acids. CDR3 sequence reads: CASSLATTRTGELFF. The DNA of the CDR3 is TGCGCCAGCAGCTTGGCTACGACGAGGACCGGGGAGCTGTTTTTT.

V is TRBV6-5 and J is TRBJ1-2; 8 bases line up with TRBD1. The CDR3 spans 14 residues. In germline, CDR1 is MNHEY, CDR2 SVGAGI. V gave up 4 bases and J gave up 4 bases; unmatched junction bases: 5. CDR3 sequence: CASSSTGVGYGYTF. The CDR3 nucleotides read TGTGCCAGCAGTTCGACAGGGGTGGGCTATGGCTACACCTTC.

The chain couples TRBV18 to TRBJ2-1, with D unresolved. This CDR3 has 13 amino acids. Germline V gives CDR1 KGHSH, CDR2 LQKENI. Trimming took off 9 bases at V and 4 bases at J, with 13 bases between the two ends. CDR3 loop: CARPRPFYNEQFF. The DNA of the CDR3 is TGTGCCAGGCCGAGGCCCTTTTACAATGAGCAGTTCTTC.

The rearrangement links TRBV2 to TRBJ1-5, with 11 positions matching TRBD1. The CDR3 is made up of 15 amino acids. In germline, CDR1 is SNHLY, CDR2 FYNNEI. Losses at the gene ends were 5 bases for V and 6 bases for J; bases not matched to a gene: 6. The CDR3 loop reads CASSRTGGAIQPQHF. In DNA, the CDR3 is TGTGCCAGCAGTCGGACAGGGGGCGCGATTCAGCCCCAGCATTTT.

Here the CDR3 reads CASSPGLAGGKETQYF. CDR3 DNA sequence: TGTGCCAGCAGCCCCGGACTAGCGGGGGGAAAAGAGACCCAGTACTTC. The chain has TRBV14 and TRBJ2-5, with TRBD2 matching over 14 bases. Per germline, CDR1 SGHDN and CDR2 FVKESK. The CDR3 totals 16 residues. V dropped 4 bases and J dropped 3; count of bases not matched to a gene: 4.

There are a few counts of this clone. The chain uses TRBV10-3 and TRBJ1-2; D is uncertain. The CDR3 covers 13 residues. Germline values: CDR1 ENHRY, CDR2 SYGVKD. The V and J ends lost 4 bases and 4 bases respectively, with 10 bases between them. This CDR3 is CAISVALPYGYTF. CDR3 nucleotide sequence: TGTGCCATCAGTGTGGCCCTCCCCTATGGCTACACCTTC.

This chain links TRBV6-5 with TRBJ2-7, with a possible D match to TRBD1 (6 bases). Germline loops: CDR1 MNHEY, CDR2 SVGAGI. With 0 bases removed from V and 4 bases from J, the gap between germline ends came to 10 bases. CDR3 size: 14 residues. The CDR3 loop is CASSYSGTGYEQYF. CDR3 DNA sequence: TGTGCCAGCAGTTACTCGGGAACAGGGTACGAGCAGTACTTC.

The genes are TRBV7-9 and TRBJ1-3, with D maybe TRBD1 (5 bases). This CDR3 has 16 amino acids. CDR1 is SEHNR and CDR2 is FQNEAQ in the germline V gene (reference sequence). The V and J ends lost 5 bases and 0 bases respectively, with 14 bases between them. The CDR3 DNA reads TGTGCCAGCAGCCCCCCCGGGGGAATCTCTGGAAACACCATATATTTT. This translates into CASSPPGGISGNTIYF. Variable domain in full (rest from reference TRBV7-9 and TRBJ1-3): DTGVSQNPRHKITKRGQNVTFRCDPISEHNRLYWYRQTLGQGPEFLTYFQNEAQLEKSRLLSDRFSAERPKGSFSTLEIQRTEQGDSAMYLCASSPPGGISGNTIYFGEGSWLTVV.

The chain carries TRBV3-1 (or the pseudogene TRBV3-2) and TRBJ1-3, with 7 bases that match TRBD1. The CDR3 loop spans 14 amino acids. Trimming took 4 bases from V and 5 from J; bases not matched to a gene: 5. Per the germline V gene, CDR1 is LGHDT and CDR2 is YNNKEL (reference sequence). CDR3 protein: CASSLRDSRNTIYF. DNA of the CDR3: TGTGCCAGCAGCCTTCGGGACAGCCGAAACACCATATATTTT.

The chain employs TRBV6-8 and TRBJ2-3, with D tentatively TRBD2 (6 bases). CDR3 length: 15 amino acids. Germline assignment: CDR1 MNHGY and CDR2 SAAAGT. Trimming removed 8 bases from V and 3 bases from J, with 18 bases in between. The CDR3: CASPLQVGRTDTQYF. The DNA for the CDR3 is TGTGCCAGCCCGCTTCAGGTGGGGAGGACAGATACGCAGTATTTT.

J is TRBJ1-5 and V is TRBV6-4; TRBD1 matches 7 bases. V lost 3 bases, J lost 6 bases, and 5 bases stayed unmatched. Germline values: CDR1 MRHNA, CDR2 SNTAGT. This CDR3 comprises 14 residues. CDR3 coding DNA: TGTGCCAGCAGTGATGTTGCAGGGGGTCAGCCCCAGCATTTT. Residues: CASSDVAGGQPQHF.

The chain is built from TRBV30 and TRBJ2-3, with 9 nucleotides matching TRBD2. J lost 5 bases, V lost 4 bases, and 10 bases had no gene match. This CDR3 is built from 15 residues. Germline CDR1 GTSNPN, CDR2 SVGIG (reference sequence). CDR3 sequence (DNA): TGTGCCTGGACCTCTCTAGCGGGGATAGGAGATACGCAGTATTTT. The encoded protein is CAWTSLAGIGDTQYF.

The CDR3 region is CASSHPGTYTSTDTQYF. The CDR3 DNA follows: TGCGCCAGCAGCCACCCTGGGACTTACACTAGCACAGATACGCAGTATTTT. The chain employs TRBV4-1 and TRBJ2-3, with a tentative D call TRBD2 (6 bases). The CDR3 consists of 17 residues. Trimming took off 3 bases at V and 0 bases at J, with 16 bases between the two ends. CDR1 MGHRA and CDR2 YSYEKL come from the germline V gene.

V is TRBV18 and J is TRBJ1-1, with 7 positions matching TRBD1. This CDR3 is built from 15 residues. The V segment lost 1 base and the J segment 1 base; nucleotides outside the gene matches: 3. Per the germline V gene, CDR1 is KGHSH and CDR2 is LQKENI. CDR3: CASSPRTGENTEAFF. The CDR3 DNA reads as TGTGCCAGCTCACCACGTACAGGGGAGAACACTGAAGCTTTCTTT.

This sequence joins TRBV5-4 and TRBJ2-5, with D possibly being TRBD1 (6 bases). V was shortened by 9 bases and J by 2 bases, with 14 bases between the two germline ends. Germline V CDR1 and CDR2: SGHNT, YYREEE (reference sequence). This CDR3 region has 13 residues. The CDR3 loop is CATRVGTQETQYF. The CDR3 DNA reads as TGTGCCACCAGGGTAGGGACACAAGAGACCCAGTACTTC.

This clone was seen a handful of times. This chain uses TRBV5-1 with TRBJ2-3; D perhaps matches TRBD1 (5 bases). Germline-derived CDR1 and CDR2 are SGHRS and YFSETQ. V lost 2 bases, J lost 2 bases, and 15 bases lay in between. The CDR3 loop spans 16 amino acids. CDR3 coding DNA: TGCGCCAGCAGCTTAAAGGCCAGGGAAGCCACAGATACGCAGTATTTT. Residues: CASSLKAREATDTQYF.